This T cell receptor (beta chain) is from a study of blood T cell repertoires in COVID-19. Across the study: The cDNA or gDNA used as material had been derived from T cells, B-cell-depleted T cells, or PBMCs.

Generated by immunoSEQ multiplex PCR, the TCRdb table keeps only in-frame clones and is missing some. Found here are 200,000 to 250,000 clones, 65% to 85% of them singletons; the top ten hold about 2.4%. This CDR3 region has 16 residues. Trimming took off 2 bases at V and 1 base at J, with 15 bases between the two ends. Germline V gene data show CDR1 as SGHDT and CDR2 as YYEEEE. This chain links TRBV5-6 with TRBJ1-1; TRBD1 is a possible D gene (5 bases). Sequenced sample: peripheral blood. This clonotype originated in a woman aged 55-75 years with acute or convalescent COVID-19. For the CDR3, the DNA is TGTGCCAGCAGCTTCCTTGCAGGGAAAGGGAACACTGAAGCTTTCTTT. It is translated as CASSFLAGKGNTEAFF. The full variable domain, in which reference TRBV5-6 and TRBJ1-1 provide the parts outside the CDR3, is DAGVTQSPTHLIKTRGQQVTLRCSPKSGHDTVSWYQQALGQGPQFIFQYYEEEERQRGNFPDRFSGHQFPNYSSELNVNALLLGDSALYLCASSFLAGKGNTEAFFGQGTRLTVV.